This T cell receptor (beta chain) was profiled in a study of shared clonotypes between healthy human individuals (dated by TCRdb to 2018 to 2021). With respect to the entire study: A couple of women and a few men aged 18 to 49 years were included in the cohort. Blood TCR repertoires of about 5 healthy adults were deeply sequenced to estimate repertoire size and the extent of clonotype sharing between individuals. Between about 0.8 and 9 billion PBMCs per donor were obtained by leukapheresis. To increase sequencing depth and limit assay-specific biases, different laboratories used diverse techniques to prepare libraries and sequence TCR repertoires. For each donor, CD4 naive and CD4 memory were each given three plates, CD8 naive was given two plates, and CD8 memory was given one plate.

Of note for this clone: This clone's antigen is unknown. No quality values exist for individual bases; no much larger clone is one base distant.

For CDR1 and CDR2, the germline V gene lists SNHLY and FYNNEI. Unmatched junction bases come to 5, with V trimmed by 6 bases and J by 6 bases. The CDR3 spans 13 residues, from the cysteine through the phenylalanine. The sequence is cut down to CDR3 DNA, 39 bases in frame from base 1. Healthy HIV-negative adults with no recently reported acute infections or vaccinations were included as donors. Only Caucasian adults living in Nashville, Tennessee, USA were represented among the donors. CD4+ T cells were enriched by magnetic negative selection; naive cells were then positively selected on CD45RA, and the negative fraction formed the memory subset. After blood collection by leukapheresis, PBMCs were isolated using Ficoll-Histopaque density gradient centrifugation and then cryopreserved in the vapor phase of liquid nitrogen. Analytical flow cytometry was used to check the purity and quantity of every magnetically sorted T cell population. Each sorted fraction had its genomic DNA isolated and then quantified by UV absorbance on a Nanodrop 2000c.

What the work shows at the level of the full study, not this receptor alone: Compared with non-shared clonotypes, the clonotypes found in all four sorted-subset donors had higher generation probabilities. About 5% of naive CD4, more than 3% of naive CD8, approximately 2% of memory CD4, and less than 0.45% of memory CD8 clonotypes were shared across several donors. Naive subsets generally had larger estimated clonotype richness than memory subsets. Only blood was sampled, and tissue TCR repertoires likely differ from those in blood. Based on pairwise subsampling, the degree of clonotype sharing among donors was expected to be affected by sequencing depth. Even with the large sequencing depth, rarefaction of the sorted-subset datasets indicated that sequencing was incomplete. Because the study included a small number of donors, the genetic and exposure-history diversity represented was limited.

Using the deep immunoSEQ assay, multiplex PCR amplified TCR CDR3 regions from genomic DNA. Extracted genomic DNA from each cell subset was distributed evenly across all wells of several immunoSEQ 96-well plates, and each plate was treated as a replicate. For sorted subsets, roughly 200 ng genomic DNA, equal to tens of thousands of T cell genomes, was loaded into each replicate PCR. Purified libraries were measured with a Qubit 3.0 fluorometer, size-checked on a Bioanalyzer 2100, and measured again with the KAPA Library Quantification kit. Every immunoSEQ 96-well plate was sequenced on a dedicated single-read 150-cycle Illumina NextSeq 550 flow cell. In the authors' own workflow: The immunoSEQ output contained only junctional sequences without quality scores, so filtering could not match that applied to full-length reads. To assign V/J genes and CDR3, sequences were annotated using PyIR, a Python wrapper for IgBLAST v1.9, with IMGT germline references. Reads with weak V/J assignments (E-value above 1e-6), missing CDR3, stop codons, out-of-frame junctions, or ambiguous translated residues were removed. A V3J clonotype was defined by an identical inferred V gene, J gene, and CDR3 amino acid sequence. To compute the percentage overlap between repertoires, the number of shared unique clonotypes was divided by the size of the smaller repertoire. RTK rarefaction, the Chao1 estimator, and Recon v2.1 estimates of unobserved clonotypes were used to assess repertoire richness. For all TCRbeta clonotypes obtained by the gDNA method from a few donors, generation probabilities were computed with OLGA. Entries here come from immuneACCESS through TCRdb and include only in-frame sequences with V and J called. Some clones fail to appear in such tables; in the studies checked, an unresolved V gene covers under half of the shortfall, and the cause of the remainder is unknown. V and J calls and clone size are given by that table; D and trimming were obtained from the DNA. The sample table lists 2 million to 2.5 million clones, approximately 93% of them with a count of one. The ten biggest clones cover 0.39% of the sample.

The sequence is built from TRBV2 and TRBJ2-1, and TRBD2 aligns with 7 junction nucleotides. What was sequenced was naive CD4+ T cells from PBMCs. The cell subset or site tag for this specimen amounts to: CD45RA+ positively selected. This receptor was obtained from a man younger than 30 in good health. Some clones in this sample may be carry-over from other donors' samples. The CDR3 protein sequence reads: CASSGLAVNEQFF. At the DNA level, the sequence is TGTGCCAGCAGCGGTCTAGCGGTCAATGAGCAGTTCTTC.